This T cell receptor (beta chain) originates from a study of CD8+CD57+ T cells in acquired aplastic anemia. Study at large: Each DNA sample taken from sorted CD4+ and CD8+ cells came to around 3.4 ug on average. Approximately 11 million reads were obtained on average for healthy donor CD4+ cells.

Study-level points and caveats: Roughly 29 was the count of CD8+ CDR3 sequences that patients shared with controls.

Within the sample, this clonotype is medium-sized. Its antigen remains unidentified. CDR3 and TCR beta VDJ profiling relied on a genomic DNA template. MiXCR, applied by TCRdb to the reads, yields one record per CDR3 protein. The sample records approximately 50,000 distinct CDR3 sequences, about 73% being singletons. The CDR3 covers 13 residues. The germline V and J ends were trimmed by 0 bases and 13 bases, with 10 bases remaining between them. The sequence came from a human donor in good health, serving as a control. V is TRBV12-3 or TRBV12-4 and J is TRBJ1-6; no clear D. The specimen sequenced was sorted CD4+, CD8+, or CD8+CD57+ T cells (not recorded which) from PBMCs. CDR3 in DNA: TGTGCCAGCAGTTTAGCCGGACCCCAGCCCCTCCACTTT. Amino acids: CASSLAGPQPLHF.